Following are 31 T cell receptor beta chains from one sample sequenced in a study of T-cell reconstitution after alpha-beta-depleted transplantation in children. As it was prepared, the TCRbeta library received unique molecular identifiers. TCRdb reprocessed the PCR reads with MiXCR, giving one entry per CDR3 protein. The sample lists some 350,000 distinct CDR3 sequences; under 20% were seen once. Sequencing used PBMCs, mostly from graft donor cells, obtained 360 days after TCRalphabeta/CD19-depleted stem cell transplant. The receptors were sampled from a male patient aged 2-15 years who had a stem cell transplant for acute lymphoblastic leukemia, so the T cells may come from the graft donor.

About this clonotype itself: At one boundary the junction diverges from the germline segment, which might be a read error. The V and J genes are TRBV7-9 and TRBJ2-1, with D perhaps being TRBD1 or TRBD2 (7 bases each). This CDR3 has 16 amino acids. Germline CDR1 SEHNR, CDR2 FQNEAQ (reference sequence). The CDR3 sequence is CASSLATGRDYNEEFF. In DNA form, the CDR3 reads TGTGCCAGCAGCTTAGCGACAGGGCGGGACTACAATGAGGAGTTCTTC. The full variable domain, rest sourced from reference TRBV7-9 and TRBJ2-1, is DTGVSQNPRHKITKRGQNVTFRCDPISEHNRLYWYRQTLGQGPEFLTYFQNEAQLEKSRLLSDRFSAERPKGSFSTLEIQRTEQGDSAMYLCASSLATGRDYNEEFFGPGTRLTVL.

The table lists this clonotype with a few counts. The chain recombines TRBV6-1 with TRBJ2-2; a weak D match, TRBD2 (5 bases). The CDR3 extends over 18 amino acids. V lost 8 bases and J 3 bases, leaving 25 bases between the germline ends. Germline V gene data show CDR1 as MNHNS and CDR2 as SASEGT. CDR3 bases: TGTGCCAGCTTCGGGAAGGGTAGGAGCAGCTTACACACCGGGGAGCTGTTTTTT. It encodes CASFGKGRSSLHTGELFF.

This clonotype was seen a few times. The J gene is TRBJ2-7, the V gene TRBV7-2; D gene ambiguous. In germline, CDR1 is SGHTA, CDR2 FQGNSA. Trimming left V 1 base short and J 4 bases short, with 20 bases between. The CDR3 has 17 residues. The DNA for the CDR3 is TGTGCCAGCAGCTTAGTTGTGTTTTCCTTTGGCGTTTACGAGCAGTACTTC. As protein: CASSLVVFSFGVYEQYF.

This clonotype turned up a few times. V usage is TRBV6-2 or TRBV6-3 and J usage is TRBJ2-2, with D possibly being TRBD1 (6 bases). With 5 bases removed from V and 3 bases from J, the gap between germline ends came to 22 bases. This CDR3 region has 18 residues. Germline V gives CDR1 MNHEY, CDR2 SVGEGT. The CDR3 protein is CASSGPLGQGIDTGELFF. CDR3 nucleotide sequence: TGTGCCAGCAGTGGGCCTCTGGGGCAGGGGATTGACACCGGGGAGCTGTTTTTT.

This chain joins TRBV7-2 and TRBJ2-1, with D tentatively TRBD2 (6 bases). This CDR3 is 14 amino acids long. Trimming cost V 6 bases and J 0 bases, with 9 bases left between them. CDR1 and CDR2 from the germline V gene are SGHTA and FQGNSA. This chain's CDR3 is CASRYSGSYNEQFF. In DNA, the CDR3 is TGTGCCAGCAGGTATAGCGGCTCCTACAATGAGCAGTTCTTC.

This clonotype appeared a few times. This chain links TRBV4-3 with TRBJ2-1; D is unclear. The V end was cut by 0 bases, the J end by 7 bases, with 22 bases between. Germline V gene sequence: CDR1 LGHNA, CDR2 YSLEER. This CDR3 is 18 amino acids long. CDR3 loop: CASSQELYPLLPTNEQFF. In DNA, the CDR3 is TGCGCCAGCAGCCAAGAGCTCTATCCCCTACTCCCGACGAATGAGCAGTTCTTC.

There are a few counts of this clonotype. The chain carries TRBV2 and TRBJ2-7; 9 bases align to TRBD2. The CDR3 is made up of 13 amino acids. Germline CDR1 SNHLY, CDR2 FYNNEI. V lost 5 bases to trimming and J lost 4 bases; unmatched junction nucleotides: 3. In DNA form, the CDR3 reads TGTGCCAGCAGTATAGCGGGAGATTACGAGCAGTACTTC. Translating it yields CASSIAGDYEQYF.

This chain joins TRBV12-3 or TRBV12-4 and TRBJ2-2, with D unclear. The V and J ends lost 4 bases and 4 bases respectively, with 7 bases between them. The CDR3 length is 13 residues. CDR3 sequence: CASSSFVTGELFF. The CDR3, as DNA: TGTGCCAGCAGTTCTTTCGTCACCGGGGAGCTGTTTTTT.

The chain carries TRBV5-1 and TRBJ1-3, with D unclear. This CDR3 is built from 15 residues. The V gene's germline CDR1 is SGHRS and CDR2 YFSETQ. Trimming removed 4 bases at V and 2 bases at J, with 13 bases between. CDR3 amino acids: CASSLRSGTGNTIYF. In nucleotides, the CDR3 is TGCGCCAGCAGCCTGCGTTCGGGGACTGGAAACACCATATATTTT. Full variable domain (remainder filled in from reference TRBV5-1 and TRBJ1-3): KAGVTQTPRYLIKTRGQQVTLSCSPISGHRSVSWYQQTPGQGLQFLFEYFSETQRNKGNFPGRFSGRQFSNSRSEMNVSTLELGDSALYLCASSLRSGTGNTIYFGEGSWLTVV.

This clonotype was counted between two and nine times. The CDR3 sequence: CASSQGGLLSEKLFF. CDR3 bases: TGTGCCAGCAGCCAAGGGGGGCTCCTATCTGAAAAACTGTTTTTT. This sequence joins TRBV3-1 and TRBJ1-4, with D possibly being TRBD1 (6 bases). Germline CDR1 reads LGHDT; CDR2 reads YNNKEL (reference sequence). V gave up 1 base and J gave up 7 bases, with 13 bases separating them. The CDR3 has 15 residues.

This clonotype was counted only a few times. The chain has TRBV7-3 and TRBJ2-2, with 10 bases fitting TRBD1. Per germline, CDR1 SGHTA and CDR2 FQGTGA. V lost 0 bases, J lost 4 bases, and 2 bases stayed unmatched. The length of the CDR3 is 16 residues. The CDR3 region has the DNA TGTGCCAGCAGCTTAACCGGGACAGGGGTCACCGGGGAGCTGTTTTTT. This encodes CASSLTGTGVTGELFF.

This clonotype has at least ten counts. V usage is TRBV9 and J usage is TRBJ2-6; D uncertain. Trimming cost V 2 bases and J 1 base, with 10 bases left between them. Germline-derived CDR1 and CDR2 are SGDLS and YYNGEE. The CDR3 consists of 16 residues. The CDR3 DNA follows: TGTGCCAGCAGCGTCCCCCCGGGTTCTGGGGCCAACGTCCTGACTTTC. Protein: CASSVPPGSGANVLTF.

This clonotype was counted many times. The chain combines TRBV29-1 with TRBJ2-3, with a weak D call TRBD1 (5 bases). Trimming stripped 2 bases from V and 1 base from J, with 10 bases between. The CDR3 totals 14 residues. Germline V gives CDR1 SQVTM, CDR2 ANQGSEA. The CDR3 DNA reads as TGCAGCGTTGAAAGGGGAATCGGCACAGATACGCAGTATTTT. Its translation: CSVERGIGTDTQYF.

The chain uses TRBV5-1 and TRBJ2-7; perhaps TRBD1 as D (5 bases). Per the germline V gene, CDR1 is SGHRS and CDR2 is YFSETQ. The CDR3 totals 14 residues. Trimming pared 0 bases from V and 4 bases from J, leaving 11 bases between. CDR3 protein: CASSLASGIYEQYF. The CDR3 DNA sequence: TGCGCCAGCAGCTTGGCGTCAGGGATTTACGAGCAGTACTTC.

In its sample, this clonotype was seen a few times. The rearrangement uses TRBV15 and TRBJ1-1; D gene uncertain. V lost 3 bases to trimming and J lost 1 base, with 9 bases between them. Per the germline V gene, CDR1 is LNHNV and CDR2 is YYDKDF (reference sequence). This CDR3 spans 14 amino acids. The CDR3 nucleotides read TGTGCCACCAGCAGGGACCCGCAGAACACTGAAGCTTTCTTT. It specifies CATSRDPQNTEAFF.

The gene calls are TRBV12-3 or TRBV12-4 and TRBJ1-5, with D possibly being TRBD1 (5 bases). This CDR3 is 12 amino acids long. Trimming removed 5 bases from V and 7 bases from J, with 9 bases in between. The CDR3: CASSVGVQPQHF. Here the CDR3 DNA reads TGTGCCAGCAGTGTAGGGGTACAGCCCCAGCATTTT.

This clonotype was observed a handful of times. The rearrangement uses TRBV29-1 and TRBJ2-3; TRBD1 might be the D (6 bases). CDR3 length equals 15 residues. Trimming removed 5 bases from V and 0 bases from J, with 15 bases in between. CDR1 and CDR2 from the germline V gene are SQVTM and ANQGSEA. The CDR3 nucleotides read TGCAGCGTTAACCCGAGGACAGTTAGCACAGATACGCAGTATTTT. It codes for CSVNPRTVSTDTQYF.

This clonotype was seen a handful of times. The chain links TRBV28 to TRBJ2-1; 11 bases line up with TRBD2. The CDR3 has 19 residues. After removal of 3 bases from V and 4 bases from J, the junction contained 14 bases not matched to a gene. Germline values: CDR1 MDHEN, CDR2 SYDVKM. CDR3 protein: CASSFGLAGPTALYNEQFF. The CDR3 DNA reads TGTGCCAGCAGTTTTGGACTAGCGGGCCCTACTGCCTTATACAATGAGCAGTTCTTC.

CDR3 amino acids: CASSQDSGTNFLEGGEQFF. The CDR3, as DNA: TGCGCCAGCAGCCAAGATTCCGGGACTAATTTTTTAGAAGGGGGGGAGCAGTTCTTC. The V gene is TRBV4-3, the J gene TRBJ2-1; a possible D gene is TRBD2 (7 bases). This CDR3 region has 19 residues. Germline V gene lookup returns CDR1 LGHNA and CDR2 YSLEER. Deletions cut 0 bases from V and 10 bases from J, with 28 bases between.

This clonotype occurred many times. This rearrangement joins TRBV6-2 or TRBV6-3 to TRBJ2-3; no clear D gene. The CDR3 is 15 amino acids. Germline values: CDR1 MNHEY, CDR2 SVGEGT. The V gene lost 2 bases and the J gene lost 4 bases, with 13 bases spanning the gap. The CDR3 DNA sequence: TGTGCCAGCAGTTACCCGAACTTGGGGTCAGATACGCAGTATTTT. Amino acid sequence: CASSYPNLGSDTQYF.

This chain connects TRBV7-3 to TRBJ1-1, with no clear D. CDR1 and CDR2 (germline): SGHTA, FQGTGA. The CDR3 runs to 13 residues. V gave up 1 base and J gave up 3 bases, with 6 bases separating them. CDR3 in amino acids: CASSLKWYTEAFF. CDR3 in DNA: TGTGCCAGCAGCTTAAAGTGGTACACTGAAGCTTTCTTT.

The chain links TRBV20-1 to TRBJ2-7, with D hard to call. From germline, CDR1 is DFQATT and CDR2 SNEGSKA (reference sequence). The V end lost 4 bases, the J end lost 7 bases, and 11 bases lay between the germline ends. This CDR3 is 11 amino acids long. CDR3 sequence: CSATYRREQYF. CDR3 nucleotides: TGCAGTGCTACTTACCGACGGGAGCAGTACTTC.

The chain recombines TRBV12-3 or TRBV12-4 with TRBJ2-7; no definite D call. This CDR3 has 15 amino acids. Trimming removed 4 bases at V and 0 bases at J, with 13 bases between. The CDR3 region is CASSSLSEISYEQYF. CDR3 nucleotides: TGTGCCAGCAGTTCGTTGTCGGAGATCTCCTACGAGCAGTACTTC.

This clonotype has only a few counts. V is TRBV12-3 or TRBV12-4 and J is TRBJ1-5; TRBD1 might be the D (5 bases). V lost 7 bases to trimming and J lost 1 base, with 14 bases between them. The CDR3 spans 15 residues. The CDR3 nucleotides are TGTGCCAGCACCGAGACGGGGCTGAGCAATCAGCCCCAGCATTTT. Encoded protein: CASTETGLSNQPQHF.

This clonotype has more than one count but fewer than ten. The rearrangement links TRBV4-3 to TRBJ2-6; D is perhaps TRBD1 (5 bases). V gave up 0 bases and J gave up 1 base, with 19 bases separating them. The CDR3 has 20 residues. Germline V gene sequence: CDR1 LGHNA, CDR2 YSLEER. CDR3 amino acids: CASSQDPPGIFSSGANVLTF. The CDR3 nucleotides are TGCGCCAGCAGCCAAGATCCGCCAGGGATATTCTCTTCTGGGGCCAACGTCCTGACTTTC.

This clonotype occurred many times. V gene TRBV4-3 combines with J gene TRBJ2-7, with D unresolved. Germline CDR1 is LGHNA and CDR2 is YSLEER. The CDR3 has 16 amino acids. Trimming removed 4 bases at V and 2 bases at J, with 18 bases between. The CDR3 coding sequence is TGCGCCAGCAGCCCAAAAACCGGCGGTTACACCTACGAGCAGTACTTC. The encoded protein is CASSPKTGGYTYEQYF.

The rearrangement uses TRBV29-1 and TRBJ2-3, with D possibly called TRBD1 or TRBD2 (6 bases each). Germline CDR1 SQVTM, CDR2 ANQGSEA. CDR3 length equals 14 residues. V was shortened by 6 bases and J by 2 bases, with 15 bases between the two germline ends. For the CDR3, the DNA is TGCAGCGTAACCTGGGGGGCTACCACAGATACGCAGTATTTT. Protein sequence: CSVTWGATTDTQYF.

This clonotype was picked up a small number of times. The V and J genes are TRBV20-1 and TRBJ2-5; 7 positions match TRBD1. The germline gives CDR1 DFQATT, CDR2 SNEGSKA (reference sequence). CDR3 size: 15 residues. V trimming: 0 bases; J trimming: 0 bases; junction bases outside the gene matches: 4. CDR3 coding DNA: TGCAGTGCTAGAGACCCCAGGGGGTACCAAGAGACCCAGTACTTC. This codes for CSARDPRGYQETQYF.

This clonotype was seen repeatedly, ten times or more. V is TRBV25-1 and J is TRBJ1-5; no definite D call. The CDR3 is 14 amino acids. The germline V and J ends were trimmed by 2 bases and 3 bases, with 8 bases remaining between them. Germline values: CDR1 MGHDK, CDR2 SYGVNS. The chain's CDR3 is CASSEHSLNQPQHF. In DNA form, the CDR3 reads TGTGCCAGCAGTGAACACAGCCTCAATCAGCCCCAGCATTTT.

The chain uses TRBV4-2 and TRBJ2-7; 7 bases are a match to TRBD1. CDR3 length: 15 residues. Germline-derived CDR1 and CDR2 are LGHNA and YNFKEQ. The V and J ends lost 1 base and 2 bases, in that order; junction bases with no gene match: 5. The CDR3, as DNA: TGTGCCAGCAGCCAAGGGGGACAGTACCCCTACGAGCAGTACTTC. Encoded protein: CASSQGGQYPYEQYF.

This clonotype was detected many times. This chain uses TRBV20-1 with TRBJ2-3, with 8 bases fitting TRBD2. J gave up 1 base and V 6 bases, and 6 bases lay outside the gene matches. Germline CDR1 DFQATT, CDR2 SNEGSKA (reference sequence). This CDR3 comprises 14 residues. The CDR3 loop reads CSAHGRGGTDTQYF. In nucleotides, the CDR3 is TGCAGTGCCCACGGGAGGGGCGGCACAGATACGCAGTATTTT.